This TCR beta chain was captured by sequencing in a study of blood T cell repertoires in COVID-19. About the research overall: Acute and convalescent COVID-19 specimens originated in the United States, Italy and Spain.

The repertoire was sequenced with immunoSEQ multiplex PCR; TCRdb's copy has only in-frame clones and lacks some. This sample has some 120,000 clones; 84% occur once, and the top ten carry around an eighth. Germline V gives CDR1 LNHDA, CDR2 SQIVND (reference sequence). The CDR3 has 15 amino acids. Between the trimmed V and J ends, which lost 2 bases and 1 base, there was a span of 11 bases. The sample taken for sequencing was peripheral blood. The rearrangement joins TRBV19 to TRBJ1-1, with D unresolved. This clonotype was obtained from a woman aged 25 to 39 who had recovered from COVID-19. The CDR3 coding sequence is TGTGCCAGTAGTATATGGTTAGAGAAGAACACTGAAGCTTTCTTT. This codes for CASSIWLEKNTEAFF. Complete variable domain (other parts from reference TRBV19 and TRBJ1-1): DGGITQSPKYLFRKEGQNVTLSCEQNLNHDAMYWYRQDPGQGLRLIYYSQIVNDFQKGDIAEGYSVSREKKESFPLTVTSAQKNPTAFYLCASSIWLEKNTEAFFGQGTRLTVV.